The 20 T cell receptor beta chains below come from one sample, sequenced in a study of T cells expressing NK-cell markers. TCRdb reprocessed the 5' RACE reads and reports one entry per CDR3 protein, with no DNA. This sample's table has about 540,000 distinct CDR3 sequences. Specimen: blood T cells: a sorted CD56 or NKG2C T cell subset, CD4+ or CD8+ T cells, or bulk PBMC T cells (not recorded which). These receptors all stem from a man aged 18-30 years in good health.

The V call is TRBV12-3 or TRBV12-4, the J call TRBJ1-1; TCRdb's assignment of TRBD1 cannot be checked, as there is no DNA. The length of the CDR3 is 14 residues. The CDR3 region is CASRGGSWGTEAFF.

The CDR3 loop reads CATSARPGNEYGYTF. The rearrangement links TRBV5-1 to TRBJ1-2; TCRdb lists TRBD1, though no DNA is available to test this call. This CDR3 has 15 residues. Germline V lookup: CDR1 SGHRS, CDR2 YFSETQ.

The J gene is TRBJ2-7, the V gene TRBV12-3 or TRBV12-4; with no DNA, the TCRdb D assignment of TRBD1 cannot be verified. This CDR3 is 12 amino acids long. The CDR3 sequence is CASSRGQYEQYF.

CDR3 sequence reads: CSVRRRNTGELFF. This chain links TRBV29-1 with TRBJ2-2. Germline CDR1 and CDR2: SQVTM and ANQGSEA. The CDR3 extends over 13 amino acids.

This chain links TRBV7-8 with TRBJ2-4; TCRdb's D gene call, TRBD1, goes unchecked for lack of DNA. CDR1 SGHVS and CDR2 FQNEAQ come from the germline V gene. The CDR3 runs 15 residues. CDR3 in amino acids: CASVPSGMAKNIQYF.

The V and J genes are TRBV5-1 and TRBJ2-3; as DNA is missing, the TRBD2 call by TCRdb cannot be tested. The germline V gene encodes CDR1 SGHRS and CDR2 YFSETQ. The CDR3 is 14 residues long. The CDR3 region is CASSPAGFTDTQYF.

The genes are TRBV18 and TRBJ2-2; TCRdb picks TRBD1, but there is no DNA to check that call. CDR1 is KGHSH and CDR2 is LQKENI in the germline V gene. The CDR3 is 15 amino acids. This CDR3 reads CASSPKRGLSGELFF.

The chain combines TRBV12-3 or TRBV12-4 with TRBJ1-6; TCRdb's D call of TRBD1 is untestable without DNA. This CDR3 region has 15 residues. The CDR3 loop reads CASSPGRGGNSPLHF.

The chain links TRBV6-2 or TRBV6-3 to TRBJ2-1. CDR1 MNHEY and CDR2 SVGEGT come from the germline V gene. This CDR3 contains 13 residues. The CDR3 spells CASSNRLADEQFF.

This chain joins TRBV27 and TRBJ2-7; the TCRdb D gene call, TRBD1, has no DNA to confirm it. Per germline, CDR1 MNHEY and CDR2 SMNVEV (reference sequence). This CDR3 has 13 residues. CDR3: CASSITGIYEQYF.

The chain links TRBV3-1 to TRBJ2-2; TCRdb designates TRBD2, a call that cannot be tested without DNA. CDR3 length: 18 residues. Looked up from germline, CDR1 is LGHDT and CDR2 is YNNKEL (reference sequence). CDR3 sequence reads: CASSQDILAGMRTGELFF.

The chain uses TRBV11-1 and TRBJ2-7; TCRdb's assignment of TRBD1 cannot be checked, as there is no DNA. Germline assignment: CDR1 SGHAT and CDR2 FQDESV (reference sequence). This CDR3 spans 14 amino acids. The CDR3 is CASSLFRGNYEQYF.

The CDR3 reads CATSDSREDRGRRKLFF. V and J are TRBV24-1 and TRBJ1-4; the TRBD1 assignment by TCRdb is unverifiable without DNA. Per germline, CDR1 KGHDR and CDR2 SFDVKD. The CDR3 has 17 residues.

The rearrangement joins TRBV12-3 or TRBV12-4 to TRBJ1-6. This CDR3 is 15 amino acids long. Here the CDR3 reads CASTVGDRTHSPLHF.

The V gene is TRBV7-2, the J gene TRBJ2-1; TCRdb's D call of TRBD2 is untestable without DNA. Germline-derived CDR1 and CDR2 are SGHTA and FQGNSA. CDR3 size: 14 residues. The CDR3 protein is CASSFGSGVNEQFF.

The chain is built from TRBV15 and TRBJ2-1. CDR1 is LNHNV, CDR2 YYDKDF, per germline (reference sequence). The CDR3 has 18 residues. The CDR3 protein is CATSQEPLSGGAYNEQFF.

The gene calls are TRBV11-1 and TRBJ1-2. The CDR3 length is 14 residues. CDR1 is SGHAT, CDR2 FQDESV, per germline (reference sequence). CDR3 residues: CASSLGGSSHGYTF.

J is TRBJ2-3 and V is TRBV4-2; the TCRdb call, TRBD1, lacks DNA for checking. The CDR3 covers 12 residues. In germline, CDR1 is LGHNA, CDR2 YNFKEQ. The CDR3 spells CASSRERDTQYF.

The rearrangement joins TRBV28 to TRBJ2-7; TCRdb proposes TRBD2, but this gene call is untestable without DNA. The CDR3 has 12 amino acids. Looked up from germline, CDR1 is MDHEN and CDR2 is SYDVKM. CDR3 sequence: CASSYRGWEQYF.

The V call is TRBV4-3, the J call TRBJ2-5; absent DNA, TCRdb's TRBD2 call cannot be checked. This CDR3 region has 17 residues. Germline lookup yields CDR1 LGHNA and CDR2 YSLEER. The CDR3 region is CASSQETSSGYQETQYF.